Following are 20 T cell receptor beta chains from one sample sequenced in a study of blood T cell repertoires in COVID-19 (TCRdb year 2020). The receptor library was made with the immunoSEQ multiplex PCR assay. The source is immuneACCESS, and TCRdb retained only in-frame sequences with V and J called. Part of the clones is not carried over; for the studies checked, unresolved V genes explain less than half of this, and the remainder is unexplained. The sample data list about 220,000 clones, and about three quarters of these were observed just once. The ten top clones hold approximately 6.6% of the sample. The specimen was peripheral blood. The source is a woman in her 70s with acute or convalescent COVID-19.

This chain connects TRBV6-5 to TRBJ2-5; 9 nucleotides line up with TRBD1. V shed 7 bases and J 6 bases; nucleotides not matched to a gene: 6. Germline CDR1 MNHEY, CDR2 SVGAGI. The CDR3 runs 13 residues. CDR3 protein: CASMRTGEQTQYF. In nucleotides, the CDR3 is TGTGCCAGCATGAGGACAGGGGAACAGACCCAGTACTTC.

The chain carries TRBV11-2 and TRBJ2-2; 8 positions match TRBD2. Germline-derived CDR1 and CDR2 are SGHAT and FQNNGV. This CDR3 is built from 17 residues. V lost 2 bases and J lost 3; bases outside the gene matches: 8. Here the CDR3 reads CASSLRGGRLHTGELFF. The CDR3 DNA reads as TGTGCCAGCAGCTTAAGGGGCGGGAGGCTTCACACCGGGGAGCTGTTTTTT.

CDR3: CASSKTSGGARDTQYF. The DNA for the CDR3 is TGTGCCAGCAGCAAGACTAGCGGGGGGGCGAGGGATACGCAGTATTTT. The V call is TRBV5-4, the J call TRBJ2-3, with TRBD2 matching over 14 bases. Per germline, CDR1 SGHNT and CDR2 YYREEE (reference sequence). V dropped 4 bases and J dropped 6; count of bases not matched to a gene: 7. The CDR3 length is 16 residues.

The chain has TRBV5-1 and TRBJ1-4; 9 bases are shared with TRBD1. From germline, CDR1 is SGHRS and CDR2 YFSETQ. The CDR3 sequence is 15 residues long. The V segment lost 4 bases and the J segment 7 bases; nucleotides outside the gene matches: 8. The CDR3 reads CASSGQGFSGEKLFF. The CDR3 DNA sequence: TGCGCCAGCAGCGGACAGGGGTTCTCGGGTGAAAAACTGTTTTTT.

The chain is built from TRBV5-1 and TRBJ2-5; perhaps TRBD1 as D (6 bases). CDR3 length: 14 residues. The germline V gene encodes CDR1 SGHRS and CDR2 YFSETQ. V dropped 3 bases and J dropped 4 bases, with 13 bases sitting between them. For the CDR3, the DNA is TGCGCCAGCAGCTCTACAGGGAACGGAGAGACCCAGTACTTC. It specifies CASSSTGNGETQYF.

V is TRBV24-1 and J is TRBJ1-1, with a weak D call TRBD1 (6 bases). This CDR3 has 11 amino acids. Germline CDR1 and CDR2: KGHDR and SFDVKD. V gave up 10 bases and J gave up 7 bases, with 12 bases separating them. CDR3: CATSRGNEAFF. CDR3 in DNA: TGTGCCACGAGTAGGGGGAATGAAGCTTTCTTT.

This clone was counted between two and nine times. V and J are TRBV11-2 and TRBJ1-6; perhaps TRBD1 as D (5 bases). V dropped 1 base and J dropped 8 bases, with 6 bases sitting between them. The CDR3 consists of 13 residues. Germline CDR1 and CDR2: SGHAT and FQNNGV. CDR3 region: CASSLGGDSPLHF. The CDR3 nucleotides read TGTGCCAGCAGCTTAGGGGGGGATTCACCCCTCCACTTT.

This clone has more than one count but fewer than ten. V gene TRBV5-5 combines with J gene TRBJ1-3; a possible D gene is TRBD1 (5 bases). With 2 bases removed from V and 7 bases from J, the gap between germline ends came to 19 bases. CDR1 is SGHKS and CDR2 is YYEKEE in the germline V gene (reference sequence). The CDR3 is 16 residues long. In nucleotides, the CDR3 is TGTGCCAGCAGCTTTGGTGGAGGGGCCGGGTTCAACACCATATATTTT. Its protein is CASSFGGGAGFNTIYF.

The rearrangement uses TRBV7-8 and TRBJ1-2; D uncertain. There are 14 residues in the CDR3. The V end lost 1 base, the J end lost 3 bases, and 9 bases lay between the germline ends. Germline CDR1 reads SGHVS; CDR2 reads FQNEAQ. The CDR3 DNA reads TGTGCCAGCAGCTTAGGGTCGCGGGACTATGGCTACACCTTC. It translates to CASSLGSRDYGYTF. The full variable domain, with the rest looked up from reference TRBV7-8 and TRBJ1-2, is GAGVSQSPRYKVAKRGQDVALRCDPISGHVSLFWYQQALGQGPEFLTYFQNEAQLDKSGLPSDRFFAERPEGSVSTLKIQRTQQEDSAVYLCASSLGSRDYGYTFGSGTRLTVV.

The CDR3 bases are TGTGCCAGCAGCCCCAGGGCCGCGGATCAGCCCCAGCATTTT. It specifies CASSPRAADQPQHF. The chain combines TRBV3-1 (or the pseudogene TRBV3-2) with TRBJ1-5; possible D gene TRBD1, 5 bases. With 4 bases removed from V and 5 bases from J, the gap between germline ends came to 12 bases. The CDR3 loop spans 14 amino acids. CDR1 is LGHDT and CDR2 is YNNKEL in the germline V gene (reference sequence).

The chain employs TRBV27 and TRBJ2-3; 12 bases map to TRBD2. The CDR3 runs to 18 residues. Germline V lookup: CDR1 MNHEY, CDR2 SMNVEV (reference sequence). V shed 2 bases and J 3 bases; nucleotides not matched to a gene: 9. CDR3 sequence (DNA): TGTGCCAGCAGTTTACCTAGCGGGGGGGCCTTAGGTACAGATACGCAGTATTTT. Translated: CASSLPSGGALGTDTQYF.

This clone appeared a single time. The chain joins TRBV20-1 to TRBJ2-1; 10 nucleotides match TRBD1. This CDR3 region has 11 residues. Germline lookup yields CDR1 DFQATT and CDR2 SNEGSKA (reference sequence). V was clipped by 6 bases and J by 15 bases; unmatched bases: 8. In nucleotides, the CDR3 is TGCAGTGCCACCCCGGACAGGGGGGTGTTCTTC. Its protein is CSATPDRGVFF.

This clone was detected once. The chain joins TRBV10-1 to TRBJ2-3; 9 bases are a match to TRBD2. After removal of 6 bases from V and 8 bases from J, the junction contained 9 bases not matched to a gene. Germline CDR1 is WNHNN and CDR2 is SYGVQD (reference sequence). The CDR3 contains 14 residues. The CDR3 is CASSAGGAPSTQYF. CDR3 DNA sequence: TGCGCCAGCAGCGCGGGGGGGGCTCCGAGTACGCAGTATTTT.

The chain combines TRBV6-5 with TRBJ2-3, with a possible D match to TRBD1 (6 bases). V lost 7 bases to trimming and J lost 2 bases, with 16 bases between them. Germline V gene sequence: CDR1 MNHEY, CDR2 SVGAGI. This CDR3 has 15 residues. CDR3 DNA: TGTGCCAGCACCACCGGTGGGGGCCACACAGATACGCAGTATTTT. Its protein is CASTTGGGHTDTQYF.

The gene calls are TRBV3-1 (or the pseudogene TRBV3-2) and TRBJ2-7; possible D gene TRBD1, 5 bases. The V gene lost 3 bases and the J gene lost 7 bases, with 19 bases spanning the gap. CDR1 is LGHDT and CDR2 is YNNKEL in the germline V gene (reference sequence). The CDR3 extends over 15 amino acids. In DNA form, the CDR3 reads TGTGCCAGCAGCCATCTAAAGGGGTGGCTACGAGAGCAGTACTTC. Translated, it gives CASSHLKGWLREQYF.

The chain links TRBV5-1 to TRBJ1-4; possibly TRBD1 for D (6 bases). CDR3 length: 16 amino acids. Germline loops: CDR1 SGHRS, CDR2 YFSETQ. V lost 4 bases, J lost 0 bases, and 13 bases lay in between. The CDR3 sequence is CASSTGQPSTNEKLFF. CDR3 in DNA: TGCGCCAGCAGCACCGGACAGCCATCAACTAATGAAAAACTGTTTTTT.

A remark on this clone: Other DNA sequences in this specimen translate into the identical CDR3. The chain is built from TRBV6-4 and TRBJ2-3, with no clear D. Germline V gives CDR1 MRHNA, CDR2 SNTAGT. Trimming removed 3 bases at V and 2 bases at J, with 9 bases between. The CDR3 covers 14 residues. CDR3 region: CASSEQAYTDTQYF. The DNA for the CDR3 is TGTGCCAGCAGTGAGCAGGCATACACAGATACGCAGTATTTT.

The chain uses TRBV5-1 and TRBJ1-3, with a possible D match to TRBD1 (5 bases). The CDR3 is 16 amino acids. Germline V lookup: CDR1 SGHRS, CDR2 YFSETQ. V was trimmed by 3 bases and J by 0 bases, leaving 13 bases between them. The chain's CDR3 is CASSSGGILSGNTIYF. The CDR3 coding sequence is TGCGCCAGCAGCTCGGGGGGTATCCTCTCTGGAAACACCATATATTTT.

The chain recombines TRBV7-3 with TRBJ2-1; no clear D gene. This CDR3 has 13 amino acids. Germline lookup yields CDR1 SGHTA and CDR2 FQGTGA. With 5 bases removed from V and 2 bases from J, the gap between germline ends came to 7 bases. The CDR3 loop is CASSTSAYNEQFF. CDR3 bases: TGTGCCAGCAGCACCTCGGCCTACAATGAGCAGTTCTTC. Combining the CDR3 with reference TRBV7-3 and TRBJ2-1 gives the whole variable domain GAGVSQTPSNKVTEKGKYVELRCDPISGHTALYWYRQSLGQGPEFLIYFQGTGAADDSGLPNDRFFAVRPEGSVSTLKIQRTERGDSAVYLCASSTSAYNEQFFGPGTRLTVL.

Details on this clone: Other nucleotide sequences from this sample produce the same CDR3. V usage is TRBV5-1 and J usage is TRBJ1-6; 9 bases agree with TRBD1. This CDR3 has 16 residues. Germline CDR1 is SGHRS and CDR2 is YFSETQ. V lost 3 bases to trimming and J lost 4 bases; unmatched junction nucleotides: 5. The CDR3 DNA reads TGCGCCAGCAGCTACTCGGGACAGGGATATAATTCACCCCTCCACTTT. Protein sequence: CASSYSGQGYNSPLHF.